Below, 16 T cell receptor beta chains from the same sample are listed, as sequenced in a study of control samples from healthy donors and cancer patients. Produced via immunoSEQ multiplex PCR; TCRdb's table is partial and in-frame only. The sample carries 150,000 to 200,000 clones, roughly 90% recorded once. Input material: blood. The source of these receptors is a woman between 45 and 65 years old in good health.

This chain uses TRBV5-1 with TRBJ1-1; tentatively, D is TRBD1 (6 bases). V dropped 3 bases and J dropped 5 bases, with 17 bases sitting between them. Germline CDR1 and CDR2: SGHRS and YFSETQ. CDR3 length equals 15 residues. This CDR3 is CASSSGGLDETEAFF. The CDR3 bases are TGCGCCAGCAGCTCTGGGGGGCTCGACGAAACTGAAGCTTTCTTT.

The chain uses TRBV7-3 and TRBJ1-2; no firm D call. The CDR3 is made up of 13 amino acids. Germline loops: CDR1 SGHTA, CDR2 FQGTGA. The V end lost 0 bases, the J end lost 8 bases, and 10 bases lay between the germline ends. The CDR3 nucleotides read TGTGCCAGCAGCTTAACTTCTGAGGCCGGCTACACCTTC. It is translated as CASSLTSEAGYTF.

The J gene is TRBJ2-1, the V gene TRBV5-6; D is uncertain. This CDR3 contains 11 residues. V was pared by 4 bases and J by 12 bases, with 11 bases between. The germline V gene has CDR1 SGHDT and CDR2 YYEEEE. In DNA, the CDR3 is TGTGCCAGCAGCGTCGGTGGAAGGCAGTTCTTC. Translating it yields CASSVGGRQFF.

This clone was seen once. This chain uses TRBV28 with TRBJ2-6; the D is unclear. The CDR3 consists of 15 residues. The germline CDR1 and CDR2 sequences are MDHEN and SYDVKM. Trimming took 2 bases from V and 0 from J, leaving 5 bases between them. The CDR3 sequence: CASSLGLSGANVLTF. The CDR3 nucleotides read TGTGCCAGCAGTTTAGGCCTCTCTGGGGCCAACGTCCTGACTTTC.

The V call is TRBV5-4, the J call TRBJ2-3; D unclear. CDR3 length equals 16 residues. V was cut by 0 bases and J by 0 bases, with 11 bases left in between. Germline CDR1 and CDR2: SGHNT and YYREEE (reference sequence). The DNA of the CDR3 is TGTGCCAGCAGCTTGGAAGTACCCCCTAGCACAGATACGCAGTATTTT. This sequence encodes CASSLEVPPSTDTQYF.

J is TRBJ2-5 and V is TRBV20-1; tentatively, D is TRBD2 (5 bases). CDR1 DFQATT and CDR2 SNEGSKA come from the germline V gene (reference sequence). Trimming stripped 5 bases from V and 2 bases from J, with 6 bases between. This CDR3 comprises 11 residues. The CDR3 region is CSAGEQETQYF. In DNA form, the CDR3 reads TGCAGTGCTGGGGAGCAAGAGACCCAGTACTTC.

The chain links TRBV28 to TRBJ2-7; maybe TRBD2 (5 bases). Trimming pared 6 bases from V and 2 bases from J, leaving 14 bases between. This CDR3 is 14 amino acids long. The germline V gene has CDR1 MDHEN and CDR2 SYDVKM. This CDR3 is CASRNREDPYEQYF. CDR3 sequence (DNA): TGTGCCAGCAGGAACCGGGAAGATCCCTACGAGCAGTACTTC. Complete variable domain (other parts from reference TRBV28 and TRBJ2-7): DVKVTQSSRYLVKRTGEKVFLECVQDMDHENMFWYRQDPGLGLRLIYFSYDVKMKEKGDIPEGYSVSREKKERFSLILESASTNQTSMYLCASRNREDPYEQYFGPGTRLTVT.

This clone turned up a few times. CDR3 region: CASRTGGEDYGYTF. The CDR3 DNA sequence: TGTGCCAGTAGAACGGGGGGCGAAGACTATGGCTACACCTTC. The V and J genes are TRBV19 and TRBJ1-2, with D possibly being TRBD1 (6 bases). The CDR3 totals 14 residues. Germline lookup yields CDR1 LNHDA and CDR2 SQIVND (reference sequence). The V and J ends lost 6 bases and 3 bases respectively, with 14 bases between them.

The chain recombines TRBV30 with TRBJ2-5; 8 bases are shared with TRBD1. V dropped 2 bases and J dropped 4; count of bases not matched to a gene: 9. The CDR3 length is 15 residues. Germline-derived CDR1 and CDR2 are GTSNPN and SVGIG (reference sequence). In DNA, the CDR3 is TGTGCCTGGAGTAATCAGTCAGGGGGCGCAGAGACCCAGTACTTC. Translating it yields CAWSNQSGGAETQYF. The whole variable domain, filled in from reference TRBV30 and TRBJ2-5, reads SQTIHQWPATLVQPVGSPLSLECTVEGTSNPNLYWYRQAAGRGLQLLFYSVGIGQISSEVPQNLSASRPQDRQFILSSKKLLLSDSGFYLCAWSNQSGGAETQYFGPGTRLLVL.

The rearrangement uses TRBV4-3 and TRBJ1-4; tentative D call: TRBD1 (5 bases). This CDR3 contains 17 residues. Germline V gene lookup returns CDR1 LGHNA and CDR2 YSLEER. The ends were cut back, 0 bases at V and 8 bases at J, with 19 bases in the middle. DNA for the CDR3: TGCGCCAGCAGCCAAGAACGTTCATGGGGGGGAAGCGAAAAACTGTTTTTT. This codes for CASSQERSWGGSEKLFF.

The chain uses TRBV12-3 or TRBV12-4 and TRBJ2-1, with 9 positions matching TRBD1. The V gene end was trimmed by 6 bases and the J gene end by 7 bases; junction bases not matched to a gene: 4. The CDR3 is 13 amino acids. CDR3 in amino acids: CASRPTGGNEQFF. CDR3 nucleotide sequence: TGTGCCAGCAGACCGACAGGGGGGAATGAGCAGTTCTTC.

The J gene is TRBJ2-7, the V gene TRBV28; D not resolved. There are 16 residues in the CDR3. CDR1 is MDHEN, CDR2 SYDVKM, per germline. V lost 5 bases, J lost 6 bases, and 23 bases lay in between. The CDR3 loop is CASSPNRVIGVGEQYF. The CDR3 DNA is TGTGCCAGCAGTCCAAATCGGGTAATTGGGGTAGGCGAGCAGTACTTC. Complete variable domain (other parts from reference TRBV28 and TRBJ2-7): DVKVTQSSRYLVKRTGEKVFLECVQDMDHENMFWYRQDPGLGLRLIYFSYDVKMKEKGDIPEGYSVSREKKERFSLILESASTNQTSMYLCASSPNRVIGVGEQYFGPGTRLTVT.

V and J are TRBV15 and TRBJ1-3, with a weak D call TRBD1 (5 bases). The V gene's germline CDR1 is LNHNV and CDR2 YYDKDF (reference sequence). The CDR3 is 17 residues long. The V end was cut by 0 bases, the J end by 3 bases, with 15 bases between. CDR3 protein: CATSRDKRVGGGNTIYF. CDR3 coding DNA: TGTGCCACCAGCAGAGATAAGAGGGTTGGGGGTGGAAACACCATATATTTT.

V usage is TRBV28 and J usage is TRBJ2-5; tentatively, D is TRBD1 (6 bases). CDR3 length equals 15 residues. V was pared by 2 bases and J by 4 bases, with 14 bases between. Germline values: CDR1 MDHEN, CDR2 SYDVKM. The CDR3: CASSLGGQRAETQYF. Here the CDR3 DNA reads TGTGCCAGCAGTTTAGGAGGACAGAGGGCAGAGACCCAGTACTTC.

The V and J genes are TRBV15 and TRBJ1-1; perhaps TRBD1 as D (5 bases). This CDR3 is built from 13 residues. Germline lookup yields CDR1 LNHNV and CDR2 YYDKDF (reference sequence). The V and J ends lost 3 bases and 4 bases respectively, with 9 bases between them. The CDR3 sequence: CATSRGGSTEAFF. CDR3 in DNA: TGTGCCACCAGCAGGGGGGGGAGCACTGAAGCTTTCTTT.

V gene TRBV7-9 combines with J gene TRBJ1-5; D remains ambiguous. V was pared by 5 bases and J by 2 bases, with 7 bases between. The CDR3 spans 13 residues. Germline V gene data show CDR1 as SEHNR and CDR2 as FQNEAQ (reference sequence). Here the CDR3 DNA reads TGTGCCAGCAGCCCCGAAGGCAATCAGCCCCAGCATTTT. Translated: CASSPEGNQPQHF. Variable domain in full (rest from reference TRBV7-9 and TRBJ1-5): DTGVSQNPRHKITKRGQNVTFRCDPISEHNRLYWYRQTLGQGPEFLTYFQNEAQLEKSRLLSDRFSAERPKGSFSTLEIQRTEQGDSAMYLCASSPEGNQPQHFGDGTRLSIL.